A selection of T cell receptor beta chains follows, all from one sample in a study of blood T cell repertoires in COVID-19. Produced via immunoSEQ multiplex PCR; TCRdb's table is partial and in-frame only. The top ten clones hold approximately 3% of a sample with roughly 140,000 clones, 80% to 90% of them seen once. The specimen sequenced was peripheral blood. Receptor source: a woman in her sixties or seventies with active COVID-19. Both conserved end residues are part of each CDR3. The D gene is left open where the match is weak. Clone sizes are given selectively: once, few, many, or a class where the clone is expanded.

D,V,J,size,DNA,CDR3
TRBD2,TRBV19,TRBJ2-4,-,TGTGCCAGTGGGACTAGCGGGCAGTCAAACATTCAGTACTTC,CASGTSGQSNIQYF
TRBD1,TRBV9,TRBJ2-2,-,TGTGCCAGCAGCCCAACGGGACAGGGGGCCGGGGAGCTGTTTTTT,CASSPTGQGAGELFF
TRBD2,TRBV20-1,TRBJ2-5,-,TGCAGTGCTAGTGGTGGGGGACTAGCGGGGACTTACCAAGAGACCCAGTACTTC,CSASGGGLAGTYQETQYF
TRBD1,TRBV5-1,TRBJ1-1,once,TGCGCCACCAGGACAGGGTCGGGCACTGAAGCTTTCTTT,CATRTGSGTEAFF
-,TRBV2,TRBJ2-5,-,TGTGCCAGCAGTGAAGGGGTAAAGGGGGAGACCCAGTACTTC,CASSEGVKGETQYF
-,TRBV7-9,TRBJ1-1,-,TGTGCCAGCATCCGAGGGCTGAACACTGAAGCTTTCTTT,CASIRGLNTEAFF
TRBD1,TRBV7-9,TRBJ2-7,once,TGTGCCAGCAGTAGGGGACAGGGGTTCCACGAGCAGTACTTC,CASSRGQGFHEQYF
-,TRBV7-3,TRBJ1-2,-,TGTGCTCGCGGGGGGCTAAACTATGGCTACACCTTC,CARGGLNYGYTF
-,TRBV7-8,TRBJ2-5,-,TGTGCCAGCAGCTTAGTAGTGACTGAGACCCAGTACTTC,CASSLVVTETQYF
TRBD1,TRBV28,TRBJ1-6,-,TGTGCCAGCAGTATCCCGACAGGGGTGGGTAATTCACCCCTCCACTTT,CASSIPTGVGNSPLHF
TRBD1,TRBV19,TRBJ1-2,-,TGTGCCAGTAGTTGGACAGGCCAGAATGGCTACACCTTC,CASSWTGQNGYTF
-,TRBV7-8,TRBJ2-5,-,TGTGCCAGCAGCCTCGGGACAACTCCAAACCAAGAGACCCAGTACTTC,CASSLGTTPNQETQYF
-,TRBV29-1,TRBJ1-2,-,TGCAGCGTTCTTAGTGCCAATGGCTACACCTTC,CSVLSANGYTF
-,TRBV28,TRBJ2-7,-,TGTGCCAGCAGTTTATCTAGCCGACGCTCCTACGAGCAGTACTTC,CASSLSSRRSYEQYF
-,TRBV2,TRBJ2-5,-,TGTGCCAGCAGTGCCGGAGGGAAAAGAGCGGAGACCCAGTACTTC,CASSAGGKRAETQYF
-,TRBV3-1/TRBV3-2,TRBJ1-5,few,TGTGCCAGCAGCCAAGCTTCGAGGGATCAGCCCCAGCATTTT,CASSQASRDQPQHF
-,TRBV24-1,TRBJ2-2,-,TGTGCCACCAGTGATTCGGCGAACACCGGGGAGCTGTTTTTT,CATSDSANTGELFF
-,TRBV7-3,TRBJ1-1,-,TGTGCCAGCAGCCACTACGGGGGGCGAGGCGCGAACACTGAAGCTTTCTTT,CASSHYGGRGANTEAFF
TRBD2,TRBV27,TRBJ2-7,-,TGTGCCAGCCGGGGACTAGCGGGGCCCTACGAGCAGTACTTC,CASRGLAGPYEQYF
TRBD1,TRBV5-4,TRBJ1-2,-,TGTGCCAGCAGCTTACAGGGGAACTATGGCTACACCTTC,CASSLQGNYGYTF
-,TRBV7-9,TRBJ1-2,-,TGTGCCAGCAGCTTAGCAGGGGGAAAAGGCTACACCTTC,CASSLAGGKGYTF
TRBD1,TRBV2,TRBJ1-5,-,TGTGCCAGCAGTTTGACAGGGGCGTATAGCAATCAGCCCCAGCATTTT,CASSLTGAYSNQPQHF
-,TRBV29-1,TRBJ2-3,-,TGCAGCGTTGATAACCCACAGGGCACAGATACGCAGTATTTT,CSVDNPQGTDTQYF
-,TRBV28,TRBJ1-5,-,TGTGCCAGCAGCCGGGGGGGCGTGCCATCTTACAGCAATCAGCCCCAGCATTTT,CASSRGGVPSYSNQPQHF
TRBD1,TRBV7-6,TRBJ2-2,-,TGTGCCAGCAGCTTAGTTCAGGGCAGGGGGCTCGCGAACACCGGGGAGCTGTTTTTT,CASSLVQGRGLANTGELFF
TRBD1,TRBV7-9,TRBJ1-4,-,TGTGCCAGCAGCCCCGGGACAGGCATTGAAAAACTGTTTTTT,CASSPGTGIEKLFF
TRBD2,TRBV9,TRBJ2-7,-,TGTGCCAGCAGCGACGGGACTAGCGGCTACGAGCAGTACTTC,CASSDGTSGYEQYF
-,TRBV6-2/TRBV6-3,TRBJ2-3,-,TGTGCCAGCAGTTATCTGTCGGTAGGGGTAGTGGATACGCAGTATTTT,CASSYLSVGVVDTQYF
-,TRBV27,TRBJ2-3,-,TGTGCCAGCAGTCCCCTAGCTTCGACAGATACGCAGTATTTT,CASSPLASTDTQYF
TRBD1,TRBV5-1,TRBJ2-7,-,TGCGCCAGCGGGTCGGGACAGGGATACGAGCAGTACTTC,CASGSGQGYEQYF
TRBD1,TRBV7-3,TRBJ2-7,-,TGTGCCAGCAGCTTATCTCCGGGACAGGGTTACGAGCAGTACTTC,CASSLSPGQGYEQYF
TRBD2,TRBV28,TRBJ2-7,-,TGTGCCAGCAGTCCAATTTTAGCGGGGACCTACGAGCAGTACTTC,CASSPILAGTYEQYF
TRBD1,TRBV7-2,TRBJ1-5,-,TGTGCCAGCAGCTTAGCGACAGGGCCCGGGCAGCCCCAGCATTTT,CASSLATGPGQPQHF
TRBD1,TRBV28,TRBJ2-7,-,TGTGCCAGCAGTTCTGGACAGGGAAGGGAGCAGTACTTC,CASSSGQGREQYF
-,TRBV28,TRBJ2-1,-,TGTGCCAGCAGTTTATCGGGGAGCACCTACAATGAGCAGTTCTTC,CASSLSGSTYNEQFF
TRBD2,TRBV3-1/TRBV3-2,TRBJ2-7,-,TGTGCCAGCAGCCCCGAGACTAGCAAATTCCTTCTCGAGCAGTACTTC,CASSPETSKFLLEQYF
-,TRBV28,TRBJ2-7,-,TGTGCCAGCAGCTTTAACTGGATGACAACTCGCTCCTACGAGCAGTACTTC,CASSFNWMTTRSYEQYF
TRBD1,TRBV5-1,TRBJ1-6,-,TGCGCCAGCAGCTTGGACAGGGGGACCAATTCACCCCTCCACTTT,CASSLDRGTNSPLHF
-,TRBV28,TRBJ1-6,-,TGTGCCAGCAGTCGGACAGAAATATATAATTCACCCCTCCACTTT,CASSRTEIYNSPLHF
-,TRBV5-1,TRBJ1-1,-,TGCGCCAGCAGCTTGGCCGGGGGGGCCATGAACACTGAAGCTTTCTTT,CASSLAGGAMNTEAFF
-,TRBV24-1,TRBJ2-7,-,TGTGCCACCAGTGATTTGGCCAGGGGTGTCCACGAGCAGTACTTC,CATSDLARGVHEQYF
-,TRBV3-1/TRBV3-2,TRBJ1-3,-,TGTGCCAGCAGCCTAGCATACAACACCATATATTTT,CASSLAYNTIYF
-,TRBV7-3,TRBJ2-1,-,TGTGCCAGCACAGTGGGCGTAACATCCTACAATGAGCAGTTCTTC,CASTVGVTSYNEQFF
TRBD1,TRBV7-2,TRBJ2-6,-,TGTGCCAGCAGCATGCGACAGGGGCGAGAATCTGGGGCCAACGTCCTGACTTTC,CASSMRQGRESGANVLTF
-,TRBV30,TRBJ1-4,-,TGTGCCTGGAGTGAGGGAAGGGGGATGGGAAAACTGTTTTTT,CAWSEGRGMGKLFF
TRBD2,TRBV7-3,TRBJ2-1,-,TGTGCCAGCAGTTCCGGGACTAGCGGACGCGCTGAGCAGTTCTTC,CASSSGTSGRAEQFF